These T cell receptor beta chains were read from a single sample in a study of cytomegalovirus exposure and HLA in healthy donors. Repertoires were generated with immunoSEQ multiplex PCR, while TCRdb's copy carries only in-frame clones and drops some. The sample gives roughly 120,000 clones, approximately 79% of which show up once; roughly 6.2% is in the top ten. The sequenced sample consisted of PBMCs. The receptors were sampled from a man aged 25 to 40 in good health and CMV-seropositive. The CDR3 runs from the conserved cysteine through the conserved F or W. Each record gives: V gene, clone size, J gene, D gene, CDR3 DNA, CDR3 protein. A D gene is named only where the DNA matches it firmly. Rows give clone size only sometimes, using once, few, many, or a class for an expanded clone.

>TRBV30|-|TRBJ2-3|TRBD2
TGTGCCTGGAGACTAGCGGGGCTGGATACGCAGTATTTT
CAWRLAGLDTQYF
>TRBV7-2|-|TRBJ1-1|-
TGTGCCAGCAGCTTTTTCAAGAACACTGAAGCTTTCTTT
CASSFFKNTEAFF
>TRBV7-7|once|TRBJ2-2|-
TGTGCTAGCAGCCCGATGGCGGGCACCGGGGAGCTGTTTTTT
CASSPMAGTGELFF
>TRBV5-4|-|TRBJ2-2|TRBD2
TGTGCCAGCAGCTTGGATGCTAGCGGGGGGACTATTAACACCGGGGAGCTGTTTTTT
CASSLDASGGTINTGELFF
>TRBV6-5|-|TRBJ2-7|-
TGTGCCAGCAGTTACTCGAACAGGGTCTACGAGCAGTACTTC
CASSYSNRVYEQYF
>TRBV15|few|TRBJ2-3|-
TGTGCCACCAGCAGAGACCTCACAGATACGCAGTATTTT
CATSRDLTDTQYF
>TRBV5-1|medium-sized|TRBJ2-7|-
TGCGCCAGCAGCTTCGGAACTAGTGAACCTGAAGAGCAGTACTTC
CASSFGTSEPEEQYF
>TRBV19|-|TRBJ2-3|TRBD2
TGTGCCAGTAGCACATTAACTAGCGTAACTAGCACAGATACGCAGTATTTT
CASSTLTSVTSTDTQYF
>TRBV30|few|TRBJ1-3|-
TGTGCCTGGAGCACAAGCTCTGGAAACACCATATATTTT
CAWSTSSGNTIYF
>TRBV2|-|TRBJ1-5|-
TGTGCCAGCAGTGATGAGGAGTCGGGGGGAGGCCAGCCCCAGCATTTT
CASSDEESGGGQPQHF
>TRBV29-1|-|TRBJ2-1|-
TGCAGCGTTGATGACCGGGGAGCCTACAATGAGCAGTTCTTC
CSVDDRGAYNEQFF
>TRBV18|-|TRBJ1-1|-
TGTGCCAGCTCACCTCCCGCGGCGGAGAACACTGAAGCTTTCTTT
CASSPPAAENTEAFF
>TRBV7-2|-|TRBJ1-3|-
TGTGCCAGCAGCCCCACACGGGACATCGGAAACACCATATATTTT
CASSPTRDIGNTIYF
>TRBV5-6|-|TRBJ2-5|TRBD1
TGTGCCAGCAGCCTCGGACAGGGGGCTGGGGAGACCCAGTACTTC
CASSLGQGAGETQYF
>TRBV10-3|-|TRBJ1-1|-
TGTGCCATCAGCGGGGGCGGGAGCACTGAAGCTTTCTTT
CAISGGGSTEAFF
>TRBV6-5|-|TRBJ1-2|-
TGTGCCAGCAGTTACGTCCAGACGCCGGGAGTTAATGGCTACACCTTC
CASSYVQTPGVNGYTF
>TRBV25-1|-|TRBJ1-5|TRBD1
TGTGCCAGCAGTACAGGGGGTAGCCGGCAGCCCCAGCATTTT
CASSTGGSRQPQHF
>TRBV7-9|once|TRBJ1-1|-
TGTGCCAGCAGCCTCCTTGGGGGGGGAGGCACTGAAGCTTTCTTT
CASSLLGGGGTEAFF
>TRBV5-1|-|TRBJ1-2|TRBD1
TGCGCCAGCAGCCAGGGACAGGGTATTAACTATGGCTACACCTTC
CASSQGQGINYGYTF
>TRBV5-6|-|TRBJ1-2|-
TGTGCCAGCACCGACTTGGAGGACGGGAAGGATGGCTACACCTTC
CASTDLEDGKDGYTF
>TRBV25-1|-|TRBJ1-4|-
TGTGCCAGCAAAGCCGCGTCCGGAAAACTGTTTTTT
CASKAASGKLFF
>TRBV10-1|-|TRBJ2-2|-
TGCGCCAGCAGTCCCCAGGGGGGCACCGGGGAGCTGTTTTTT
CASSPQGGTGELFF
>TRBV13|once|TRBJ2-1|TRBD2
TGTGCCAGCAGCTTAGGTCGGGTTACCGGGACTAGCGGATACAATGAGCAGTTCTTC
CASSLGRVTGTSGYNEQFF
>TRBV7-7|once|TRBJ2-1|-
TGTGCCAGCAGTACGGAGGACGGGGAGCAGTTCTTC
CASSTEDGEQFF
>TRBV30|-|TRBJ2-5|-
TGTGCCTGGAACCGAGGGGGGGCCGGCGAGACCCAGTACTTC
CAWNRGGAGETQYF
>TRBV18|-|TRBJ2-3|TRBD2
TGTGCCAGCTCATCGACTAGCGGGGGGGCCAGAGATACGCAGTATTTT
CASSSTSGGARDTQYF
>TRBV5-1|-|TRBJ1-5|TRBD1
TGCGCCTCTAGCCCAGGGGGCGCGGATCAGCCCCAGCATTTT
CASSPGGADQPQHF
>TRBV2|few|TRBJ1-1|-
TGTGCCAGCAGTGAAGCGCTCGGCAGGGGGAACACTGAAGCTTTCTTT
CASSEALGRGNTEAFF
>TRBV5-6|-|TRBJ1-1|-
TGTGCCAGCAGTGACGGAGAGAACACTGAAGCTTTCTTT
CASSDGENTEAFF
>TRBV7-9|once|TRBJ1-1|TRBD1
TGTGCCAGCACGGGGGGGCCGGGACCCAGGGGGACTGAAGCTTTCTTT
CASTGGPGPRGTEAFF
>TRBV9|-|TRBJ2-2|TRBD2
TGTGCCAGCAGCGTAGACCCTAGCGGGGGGGCCGGGGAGCTGTTTTTT
CASSVDPSGGAGELFF
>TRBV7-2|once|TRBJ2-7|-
TGTGCCAGCACCCCCGCCCCCCGGGGTGAAAACGAGCAGTACTTC
CASTPAPRGENEQYF
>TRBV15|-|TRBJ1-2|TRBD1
TGTGCCACCAGCCCACGTATAGGGACAGGGGGCGCGGGCTATGGCTACACCTTC
CATSPRIGTGGAGYGYTF
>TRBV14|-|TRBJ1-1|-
TGTGCCAGCAACCAAGACAGGATGAACACTGAAGCTTTCTTT
CASNQDRMNTEAFF
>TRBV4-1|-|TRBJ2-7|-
TGCGCCAGCAGCCAAGACCCCCACTTCGTCGAGCAGTACTTC
CASSQDPHFVEQYF
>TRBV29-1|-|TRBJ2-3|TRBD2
TGCAGCGTTATCGCGGGGGTGGGGCCAGATACGCAGTATTTT
CSVIAGVGPDTQYF
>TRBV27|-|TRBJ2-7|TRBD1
TGTGCCAGCAGTCTCGGTCAGGGGGCGTGGGAGCAGTACTTC
CASSLGQGAWEQYF
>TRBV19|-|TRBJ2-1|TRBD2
TGTGCCAGTAAAAGGGTGGCTAGCGGGGGGGATGAGCAGTTCTTC
CASKRVASGGDEQFF
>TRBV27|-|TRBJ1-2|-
TGTGCCAGTGGGGGGGGTTATAACTATGGCTACACCTTC
CASGGGYNYGYTF
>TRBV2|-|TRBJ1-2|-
TGTGCCAGCAGAGGGACAACTAACTATGGCTACACCTTC
CASRGTTNYGYTF
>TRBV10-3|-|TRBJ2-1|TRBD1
TGTGCCATCAGCCATCGGACAGGGATGGATCATGAGCAGTTCTTC
CAISHRTGMDHEQFF
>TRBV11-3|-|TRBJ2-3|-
TGTGCCAGCAGCTTAACAGGGCATAGCACAGATACGCAGTATTTT
CASSLTGHSTDTQYF